One and the same sample provided the 13 T cell receptor beta chains below, sequenced in a study of T cells after posttransplantation cyclophosphamide (dated by TCRdb to the mid-2010s). Receptor amplification or capture employed the immunoSEQ multiplex PCR assay. Imported from immuneACCESS, the table was reduced by TCRdb to in-frame sequences with V and J called. These copies leave out some clones; in studies compared against another copy, an unresolved V gene accounts for under half, and the cause of the remainder is not known. The sample table shows 22,000 or so clones, and roughly two thirds are seen once. In total, the top ten clones hold 0.6% to 0.75% of the sample. The sequenced sample was memory CD4+ T cells sorted from PBMCs. The receptors shown here come from a woman between 55 and 75 years old in good health, CMV-negative, and a related stem cell transplant donor.

The rearrangement uses TRBV2 and TRBJ2-3; 7 bases map to TRBD2. Germline V lookup: CDR1 SNHLY, CDR2 FYNNEI. Germline trimming cut 1 base from V and 2 bases from J; bases unmatched to any gene: 6. CDR3 length equals 16 residues. The CDR3 coding sequence is TGTGCCAGCAGTGAAGGTTCGGGGACTAACACAGATACGCAGTATTTT. Residues: CASSEGSGTNTDTQYF.

This sequence joins TRBV7-9 and TRBJ2-1; perhaps TRBD2 as D (5 bases). The length of the CDR3 is 13 residues. Trimming left V 5 bases short and J 8 bases short, with 13 bases between. Looked up from germline, CDR1 is SEHNR and CDR2 is FQNEAQ (reference sequence). In DNA, the CDR3 is TGTGCCAGCAGCCCATTCGGGGTTGATGAGCAGTTCTTC. This gives the protein CASSPFGVDEQFF.

The chain has TRBV28 and TRBJ2-7; D perhaps matches TRBD1 (6 bases). V shed 2 bases and J shed 6 bases, with 14 bases lying between them. CDR3 size: 14 residues. Germline values: CDR1 MDHEN, CDR2 SYDVKM. DNA of the CDR3: TGTGCCAGCAGTTTAGGTCGCAGGGGCTCCGAGCAGTACTTC. This gives the protein CASSLGRRGSEQYF.

The CDR3 protein is CASSTSTGTDTQYF. The CDR3, as DNA: TGTGCCAGTAGTACCTCAACAGGCACAGATACGCAGTATTTT. The chain carries TRBV19 and TRBJ2-3; D call uncertain. V gave up 4 bases and J gave up 1 base, with 9 bases separating them. This CDR3 comprises 14 residues. Germline V gene data show CDR1 as LNHDA and CDR2 as SQIVND (reference sequence).

This clone was recorded once. The genes are TRBV19 and TRBJ2-1; tentative D call: TRBD1 (6 bases). V lost 5 bases to trimming and J lost 6 bases, with 20 bases between them. The CDR3 is 16 amino acids. Looked up from germline, CDR1 is LNHDA and CDR2 is SQIVND (reference sequence). CDR3 nucleotide sequence: TGTGCCAGTAGTCCTGGATTGGACAGAAGGGTCAATGAGCAGTTCTTC. It is translated as CASSPGLDRRVNEQFF.

The rearrangement links TRBV5-4 to TRBJ1-2, with D perhaps matching TRBD1 (6 bases). The CDR3 loop spans 15 amino acids. V lost 5 bases to trimming and J lost 8 bases, with 22 bases between them. Germline V CDR1 and CDR2: SGHNT, YYREEE (reference sequence). CDR3 nucleotides: TGTGCCAGCAGAACTGACAGGAGCTCTTGGGGGGGCTACACCTTC. Translated: CASRTDRSSWGGYTF.

This chain links TRBV28 with TRBJ2-3, with no clear D. CDR1 is MDHEN and CDR2 is SYDVKM in the germline V gene. The length of the CDR3 is 13 residues. The ends were cut back, 3 bases at V and 6 bases at J, with 10 bases in the middle. CDR3 sequence (DNA): TGTGCCAGCAGTTTGTCAGCGTGGGATACGCAGTATTTT. Amino acids: CASSLSAWDTQYF.

The chain combines TRBV2 with TRBJ2-1; 16 bases match TRBD2. The CDR3 covers 15 residues. Per germline, CDR1 SNHLY and CDR2 FYNNEI. The ends lost 6 bases at V and 7 bases at J; junction bases unmatched: 3. The DNA of the CDR3 is TGTGCCAGCAGCGGGACTAGCGGGAGGGGGAATGAGCAGTTCTTC. It encodes CASSGTSGRGNEQFF.

The CDR3 nucleotides are TGTGCCACCAGCAACCGGGACAGGGACGAAAAACTGTTTTTT. This sequence encodes CATSNRDRDEKLFF. This chain connects TRBV15 to TRBJ1-4; 9 positions match TRBD1. CDR3 length equals 14 residues. Germline V CDR1 and CDR2: LNHNV, YYDKDF (reference sequence). Unmatched junction bases numbered 5, after V lost 4 bases and J lost 8 bases. The variable domain in full, completed from reference TRBV15 and TRBJ1-4, reads DAMVIQNPRYQVTQFGKPVTLSCSQTLNHNVMYWYQQKSSQAPKLLFHYYDKDFNNEADTPDNFQSRRPNTSFCFLDIRSPGLGDTAMYLCATSNRDRDEKLFFGSGTQLSVL.

This clone was observed a few times. V gene TRBV7-2 combines with J gene TRBJ1-2, with a possible D match to TRBD1 (5 bases). Germline assignment: CDR1 SGHTA and CDR2 FQGNSA. The CDR3 has 16 amino acids. V shed 4 bases and J shed 2 bases, with 17 bases lying between them. CDR3 coding DNA: TGTGCCAGCAGCTCGAGGGACTCCTCCGGAAACTATGGCTACACCTTC. The encoded protein is CASSSRDSSGNYGYTF.

This clone was observed a single time. In nucleotides, the CDR3 is TGTGCCAGCATTGGACAGGGGAGTAATGGCTACACCTTC. It specifies CASIGQGSNGYTF. The chain links TRBV11-1 to TRBJ1-2; 9 bases align to TRBD1. Germline V gives CDR1 SGHAT, CDR2 FQDESV (reference sequence). V lost 7 bases, J lost 6 bases, and 6 bases stayed unmatched. CDR3 length equals 13 residues.

J is TRBJ2-5 and V is TRBV19, with TRBD1 matching 9 bases. The CDR3 has 13 amino acids. Germline CDR1 is LNHDA and CDR2 is SQIVND (reference sequence). J gave up 4 bases and V 6 bases, and 3 bases lay outside the gene matches. The DNA of the CDR3 is TGTGCCAGTAGCATACAGGGGGCAGAGACCCAGTACTTC. It encodes CASSIQGAETQYF.

The chain uses TRBV11-1 and TRBJ2-7; 8 bases align to TRBD2. The J segment lost 7 bases and the V segment lost 4 bases, leaving 12 bases of the junction unmatched. There are 15 residues in the CDR3. Germline lookup yields CDR1 SGHAT and CDR2 FQDESV (reference sequence). The CDR3 loop reads CASSSEAGATGEQYF. The CDR3 region has the DNA TGTGCCAGCAGCTCAGAAGCGGGAGCGACGGGGGAGCAGTACTTC.